The 28 T cell receptor beta chains reported below all come from one sample, sequenced in a study of response to subunit inactivated influenza vaccine. TCRdb processed the RT-PCR reads anew with MiXCR; each CDR3 protein has one entry. The sample comprises fewer than 750,000 distinct CDR3 sequences, 13% to 15% of which are singletons, and approximately 10% rests with the top ten. The source was PBMCs from blood, collected 11 to 12 days after vaccination. The receptors shown here come from a man between 50 and 59 years old who received an inactivated influenza vaccine.

The chain combines TRBV5-1 with TRBJ2-1, with 8 bases that match TRBD1. CDR1 and CDR2 from the germline V gene are SGHRS and YFSETQ. CDR3 length equals 13 residues. After removal of 3 bases from V and 10 bases from J, the junction contained 6 bases not matched to a gene. The CDR3 loop reads CASSSGTGLEQFF. The CDR3 region has the DNA TGCGCCAGCAGCTCCGGGACAGGATTAGAGCAGTTCTTC.

The chain couples TRBV20-1 to TRBJ1-1; D uncertain. This CDR3 has 16 residues. Germline CDR1 reads DFQATT; CDR2 reads SNEGSKA (reference sequence). V dropped 0 bases and J dropped 1 base, with 15 bases sitting between them. CDR3 DNA: TGCAGTGCTAGAGATGGACGGGGTATCGCGAACACTGAAGCTTTCTTT. Protein: CSARDGRGIANTEAFF.

This clonotype was observed at least ten times. The rearrangement joins TRBV7-2 to TRBJ2-2; TRBD2 aligns across 8 bases. The ends lost 1 base at V and 6 bases at J; junction bases unmatched: 10. The CDR3 is 17 residues long. In germline, CDR1 is SGHTA, CDR2 FQGNSA. The CDR3 loop is CASSLGTSLIRAGELFF. The CDR3 DNA reads as TGTGCCAGCAGCTTAGGGACTAGCCTAATCAGGGCCGGGGAGCTGTTTTTT.

This clonotype was seen at least ten times. The rearrangement links TRBV29-1 to TRBJ2-1; TRBD2 matches at 11 bases. J was trimmed by 12 bases and V by 7 bases; bases with no gene match: 17. CDR1 is SQVTM, CDR2 ANQGSEA, per germline. The CDR3 runs to 15 residues. The CDR3: CSAEVPGLAVRGQFF. CDR3 in DNA: TGCAGCGCAGAGGTTCCGGGACTAGCGGTTAGAGGGCAGTTCTTC.

For the CDR3, the DNA is TGTGCCACCAGGCTTCGGGCGGGGGCCCTCTCTGGGGCCAACGTCCTGACTTTC. Residues: CATRLRAGALSGANVLTF. The chain carries TRBV15 and TRBJ2-6; D is possibly TRBD2 (7 bases). The CDR3 sequence is 18 residues long. With 6 bases removed from V and 0 bases from J, the gap between germline ends came to 18 bases. Germline V gives CDR1 LNHNV, CDR2 YYDKDF (reference sequence).

The table lists this clonotype with many counts. This sequence joins TRBV12-3 or TRBV12-4 and TRBJ2-3; 7 bases are a match to TRBD2. The CDR3 consists of 15 residues. Unmatched junction bases numbered 4, after V lost 0 bases and J lost 4 bases. The CDR3 loop is CASSLARLAADTQYF. The CDR3 bases are TGTGCCAGCAGTTTAGCTCGACTAGCTGCAGATACGCAGTATTTT.

The chain has TRBV11-2 and TRBJ1-1; weak D call: TRBD1 (5 bases). Germline values: CDR1 SGHAT, CDR2 FQNNGV. The CDR3 spans 14 residues. Trimming pared 1 base from V and 1 base from J, leaving 7 bases between. The CDR3 region is CASSLAGENTEAFF. The CDR3 DNA reads as TGTGCCAGCAGCTTAGCGGGGGAGAACACTGAAGCTTTCTTT.

This clonotype was seen ten or more times. The rearrangement uses TRBV20-1 and TRBJ2-7; TRBD1 aligns across 8 bases. The germline gives CDR1 DFQATT, CDR2 SNEGSKA (reference sequence). The CDR3 has 13 amino acids. Losses at the gene ends were 5 bases for V and 4 bases for J; bases not matched to a gene: 7. The CDR3 loop reads CSAGQGPGYEQYF. In DNA form, the CDR3 reads TGCAGTGCTGGACAGGGACCGGGGTACGAGCAGTACTTC.

This clonotype was counted between two and nine times. In DNA, the CDR3 is TGCGCCAGCAGCAATTTAGCGGCTACCCTTTCAGATACGCAGTATTTT. Its translation: CASSNLAATLSDTQYF. The chain links TRBV5-1 to TRBJ2-3; tentatively, D is TRBD2 (6 bases). The CDR3 sequence is 16 residues long. Germline V gene lookup returns CDR1 SGHRS and CDR2 YFSETQ. The germline V and J ends were trimmed by 4 bases and 4 bases, with 19 bases remaining between them.

This chain joins TRBV10-3 and TRBJ1-2; 7 bases align to TRBD1. The CDR3 runs to 13 residues. With V trimmed by 7 bases and J by 0 bases, 2 bases remained unmatched. Germline V CDR1 and CDR2: ENHRY, SYGVKD. Written as DNA, the CDR3 is TGTGCCATCATGCAGGGGGCTAACTATGGCTACACCTTC. Its protein product is CAIMQGANYGYTF.

This rearrangement joins TRBV7-2 to TRBJ1-2; 9 bases map to TRBD1. The V segment lost 5 bases and the J segment 6 bases; nucleotides outside the gene matches: 7. CDR1 and CDR2 (germline): SGHTA, FQGNSA. CDR3 length equals 14 residues. CDR3 sequence: CASSRRDRENGYTF. Written as DNA, the CDR3 is TGTGCCAGCAGCCGCCGGGACAGGGAAAATGGCTACACCTTC.

The chain links TRBV20-1 to TRBJ2-3, with D perhaps matching TRBD2 (6 bases). V dropped 2 bases and J dropped 2 bases, with 11 bases sitting between them. This CDR3 is built from 14 residues. Germline CDR1 DFQATT, CDR2 SNEGSKA (reference sequence). In DNA, the CDR3 is TGCAGTGCTAGACCCGGGACTGTCACAGATACGCAGTATTTT. Protein sequence: CSARPGTVTDTQYF.

The chain carries TRBV9 and TRBJ2-7; 8 nucleotides match TRBD1. The germline gives CDR1 SGDLS, CDR2 YYNGEE. Trimming took 1 base from V and 3 from J; bases not matched to a gene: 6. The CDR3 consists of 15 residues. The CDR3 sequence: CASSVTQGANYEQYF. CDR3 DNA: TGTGCCAGCAGCGTAACGCAGGGGGCAAACTACGAGCAGTACTTC.

The CDR3 region is CASSEQGGMYNEQFF. Written as DNA, the CDR3 is TGTGCCAGCAGTGAACAGGGTGGGATGTACAATGAGCAGTTCTTC. The genes are TRBV2 and TRBJ2-1; maybe TRBD1 (5 bases). The germline V and J ends were trimmed by 2 bases and 4 bases, with 12 bases remaining between them. The CDR3 totals 15 residues. Germline V gene data show CDR1 as SNHLY and CDR2 as FYNNEI.

This clonotype was detected only a few times. V and J are TRBV30 and TRBJ1-1; D uncertain. The germline V gene encodes CDR1 GTSNPN and CDR2 SVGIG (reference sequence). Trimming cost V 0 bases and J 2 bases, with 13 bases left between them. CDR3 length equals 15 residues. CDR3 amino acids: CAWSVRGFVNTEAFF. The CDR3 nucleotides read TGTGCCTGGAGTGTACGTGGGTTTGTAAACACTGAAGCTTTCTTT.

This clonotype was seen at least ten times. The chain recombines TRBV7-2 with TRBJ2-7; D uncertain. Deletions cut 1 base from V and 7 bases from J, with 8 bases between. Per germline, CDR1 SGHTA and CDR2 FQGNSA. The CDR3 loop spans 12 amino acids. CDR3 sequence reads: CASSLGVGEQYF. CDR3 DNA sequence: TGTGCCAGCAGCTTAGGGGTAGGGGAGCAGTACTTC.

The chain recombines TRBV12-3 or TRBV12-4 with TRBJ1-4; D is unresolved. This CDR3 spans 12 amino acids. Trimming removed 5 bases from V and 8 bases from J, with 9 bases in between. The CDR3 DNA reads as TGTGCCAGCAGTCCGAAGGTGGAAAAACTGTTTTTT. Encoded protein: CASSPKVEKLFF.

In this sample, this clonotype turned up a few times. The chain joins TRBV3-1 to TRBJ1-2, with D perhaps matching TRBD1 (5 bases). In germline, CDR1 is LGHDT, CDR2 YNNKEL (reference sequence). The ends were cut back, 0 bases at V and 4 bases at J, with 12 bases in the middle. This CDR3 is built from 15 residues. CDR3 residues: CASSQDEGRGYGYTF. The CDR3 coding sequence is TGTGCCAGCAGCCAAGACGAAGGGAGGGGCTATGGCTACACCTTC.

The CDR3 DNA follows: TGCAGCACACCGCGCGGGCCTAGCGGATACAATGAGCAGTTCTTC. It is translated as CSTPRGPSGYNEQFF. This chain connects TRBV20-1 to TRBJ2-1; TRBD2 aligns across 7 bases. There are 15 residues in the CDR3. Germline V gene sequence: CDR1 DFQATT, CDR2 SNEGSKA (reference sequence).

The sample holds a few counts of this clonotype. This chain uses TRBV7-2 with TRBJ1-1; D is perhaps TRBD1 (5 bases). The V end lost 4 bases, the J end lost 7 bases, and 7 bases lay between the germline ends. The V gene's germline CDR1 is SGHTA and CDR2 FQGNSA. This CDR3 spans 11 amino acids. CDR3 protein: CASSWGFEAFF. CDR3 sequence (DNA): TGTGCCAGCAGCTGGGGCTTTGAAGCTTTCTTT.

The rearrangement joins TRBV11-2 to TRBJ2-6, with D perhaps TRBD1 or TRBD2 (6 bases each). The CDR3 consists of 19 residues. The ends were cut back, 1 base at V and 0 bases at J, with 16 bases in the middle. Germline CDR1 reads SGHAT; CDR2 reads FQNNGV. Written as DNA, the CDR3 is TGTGCCAGCAGCTTAGTGTGGGGGGCGAAAGTCTCTGGGGCCAACGTCCTGACTTTC. Protein sequence: CASSLVWGAKVSGANVLTF.

The V and J genes are TRBV3-1 and TRBJ2-7; the D call may be TRBD1 or TRBD2 (5 bases each). Germline V lookup: CDR1 LGHDT, CDR2 YNNKEL (reference sequence). This CDR3 is 14 amino acids long. The V end lost 6 bases, the J end lost 1 base, and 13 bases lay between the germline ends. The CDR3 DNA reads as TGTGCCAGCAGATCGGGACGCGAGTCCTACGAGCAGTACTTC. Translating gives CASRSGRESYEQYF.

The V gene is TRBV5-1, the J gene TRBJ2-2, with D maybe TRBD1 (5 bases). Trimming cost V 5 bases and J 4 bases, with 9 bases left between them. The V gene's germline CDR1 is SGHRS and CDR2 YFSETQ. This CDR3 region has 13 residues. In DNA, the CDR3 is TGCGCCAGCAGGTTCCAGGGCACCGGGGAGCTGTTTTTT. Residues: CASRFQGTGELFF. Looking up the rest from reference TRBV5-1 and TRBJ2-2 gives the full variable domain: KAGVTQTPRYLIKTRGQQVTLSCSPISGHRSVSWYQQTPGQGLQFLFEYFSETQRNKGNFPGRFSGRQFSNSRSEMNVSTLELGDSALYLCASRFQGTGELFFGEGSRLTVL.

Only a few counts were recorded for this clonotype. V gene TRBV24-1 combines with J gene TRBJ2-3; D is perhaps TRBD1 (6 bases). Trimming removed 2 bases at V and 6 bases at J, with 17 bases between. The CDR3 consists of 16 residues. Per germline, CDR1 KGHDR and CDR2 SFDVKD. The CDR3 DNA is TGTGCCACCAGTGATTCTCATTCAGGGGCCATCGATACGCAGTATTTT. Its translation is CATSDSHSGAIDTQYF.

The chain has TRBV20-1 and TRBJ2-5; D perhaps matches TRBD1 (6 bases). The CDR3 consists of 16 residues. Germline V gene data show CDR1 as DFQATT and CDR2 as SNEGSKA (reference sequence). V lost 6 bases to trimming and J lost 5 bases, with 25 bases between them. CDR3: CSAGTPTVLIGETQYF. DNA for the CDR3: TGCAGTGCGGGGACACCGACGGTGCTAATAGGGGAGACCCAGTACTTC.

This clonotype has a count of ten or more. J is TRBJ2-3 and V is TRBV2; 8 bases line up with TRBD1. J was trimmed by 2 bases and V by 11 bases; bases with no gene match: 12. From germline, CDR1 is SNHLY and CDR2 FYNNEI. CDR3 length equals 15 residues. CDR3 residues: CAGAAGGLSTDTQYF. The CDR3 DNA is TGTGCCGGAGCGGCAGGGGGCCTGTCCACAGATACGCAGTATTTT.

This clonotype was observed a handful of times. The chain employs TRBV10-3 and TRBJ2-7; either TRBD1 or TRBD2 may supply D (5 bases each). The V end lost 8 bases, the J end lost 2 bases, and 13 bases lay between the germline ends. The V gene's germline CDR1 is ENHRY and CDR2 SYGVKD. This CDR3 has 13 residues. The CDR3 DNA is TGTGCCATCTCTATCGGGGCCACCTACGAGCAGTACTTC. Its protein product is CAISIGATYEQYF.

DNA for the CDR3: TGTGCCAGCAGTCCCCTCCCCGGACAGGCCTACGAGCAGTACTTC. Translating it yields CASSPLPGQAYEQYF. This chain links TRBV6-2 or TRBV6-3 with TRBJ2-7; TRBD1 matches at 7 bases. The germline V gene has CDR1 MNHEY and CDR2 SVGEGT. J was trimmed by 2 bases and V by 5 bases; bases with no gene match: 9. CDR3 length equals 15 residues.